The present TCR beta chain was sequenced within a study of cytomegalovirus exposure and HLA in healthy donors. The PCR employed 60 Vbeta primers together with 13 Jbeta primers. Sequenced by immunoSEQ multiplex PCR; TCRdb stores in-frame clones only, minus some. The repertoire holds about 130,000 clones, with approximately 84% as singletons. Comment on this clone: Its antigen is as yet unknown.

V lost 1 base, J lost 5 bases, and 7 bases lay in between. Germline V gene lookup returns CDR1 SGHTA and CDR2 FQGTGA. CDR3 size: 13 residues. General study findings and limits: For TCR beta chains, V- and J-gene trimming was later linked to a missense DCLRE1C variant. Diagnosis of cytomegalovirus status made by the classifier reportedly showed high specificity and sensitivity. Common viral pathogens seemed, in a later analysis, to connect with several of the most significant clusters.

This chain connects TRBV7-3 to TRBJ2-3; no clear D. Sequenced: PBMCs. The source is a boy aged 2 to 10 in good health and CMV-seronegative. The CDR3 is CASSLNNGDTQYF. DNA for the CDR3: TGTGCCAGCAGCTTAAATAACGGAGATACGCAGTATTTT. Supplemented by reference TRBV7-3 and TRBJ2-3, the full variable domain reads GAGVSQTPSNKVTEKGKYVELRCDPISGHTALYWYRQSLGQGPEFLIYFQGTGAADDSGLPNDRFFAVRPEGSVSTLKIQRTERGDSAVYLCASSLNNGDTQYFGPGTRLTVL.